Reported below is one T cell receptor beta chain. Antigen: not known. The data stem from a study of cytomegalovirus exposure and HLA in healthy donors. Overall study results and limits: Highly shared sequence variants in one cluster were likely a sequencing artifact. There were 150 or so TCR beta chains listed as cytomegalovirus-associated. Segments of the TCR beta V type were, in most cases, productive about 87% or about 30% of the time in an earlier analysis.

In the PCR, 60 Vbeta and 13 Jbeta primers were used. The repertoire was sequenced with immunoSEQ multiplex PCR; TCRdb's copy has only in-frame clones and lacks some. The sample contains roughly 180,000 clones, roughly 9.5% of which appear only once. The sample consisted of PBMCs. The TCR comes from a woman younger than 45 in good health and CMV-seropositive.

CDR3 region: CASSLVRQLYNTEAFF. In DNA, the CDR3 is TGTGCCAGCAGTCTAGTCCGACAGCTTTACAACACTGAAGCTTTCTTT. The rearrangement links TRBV27 to TRBJ1-1; the D gene is possibly TRBD1 (5 bases). Germline V lookup: CDR1 MNHEY, CDR2 SMNVEV (reference sequence). The V gene lost 5 bases and the J gene lost 2 bases, with 18 bases spanning the gap. There are 16 residues in the CDR3.